This entry is about one TCR beta chain. No antigen is known for it. These data are taken from a study of PD-1 blockade in mismatch repair-deficient tumors. Study information: Enrolled about 2013-2016, patients had progressing, pretreated mismatch repair-deficient cancers of about a dozen types.

Whole-study findings and limits: Tumor-resident clones, often absent from pretreatment blood, expanded after pembrolizumab and then contracted.

Libraries were prepared by immunoSEQ multiplex PCR; TCRdb keeps only in-frame clonotypes and omits some of them. The sample holds about 130,000 clones, roughly 86% seen once. PCR or immunohistochemistry showed mismatch repair deficiency in every enrolled patient. A few pembrolizumab responders had their TCRs sequenced. CDR1 is SGDLS, CDR2 YYNGEE, per germline. The CDR3 length is 16 residues. V lost 0 bases, J lost 5 bases, and 10 bases stayed unmatched. The chain employs TRBV9 and TRBJ2-7; TRBD1 agrees at 8 bases. The receptor was isolated from an adult with mismatch repair-deficient cancer. The material was peripheral blood, obtained 72 weeks after starting pembrolizumab. The CDR3 DNA sequence: TGTGCCAGCAGCGTAGGCATGGGACAGGTTTTTGACGAGCAGTACTTC. Translation gives CASSVGMGQVFDEQYF. Using reference TRBV9 and TRBJ2-7 for the parts outside the CDR3, the full variable domain is DSGVTQTPKHLITATGQRVTLRCSPRSGDLSVYWYQQSLDQGLQFLIQYYNGEERAKGNILERFSAQQFPDLHSELNLSSLELGDSALYFCASSVGMGQVFDEQYFGPGTRLTVT.